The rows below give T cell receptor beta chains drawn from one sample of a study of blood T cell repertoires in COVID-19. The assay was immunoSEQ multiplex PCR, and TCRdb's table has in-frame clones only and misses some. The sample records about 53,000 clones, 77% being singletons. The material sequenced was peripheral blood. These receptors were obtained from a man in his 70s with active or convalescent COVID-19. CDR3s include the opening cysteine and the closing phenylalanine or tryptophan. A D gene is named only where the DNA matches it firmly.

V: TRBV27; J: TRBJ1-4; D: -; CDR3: CASSSGWKLFF
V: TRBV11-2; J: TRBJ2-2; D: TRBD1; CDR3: CASSPTGGWTGELFF
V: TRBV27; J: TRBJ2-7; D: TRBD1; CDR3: CASRLGGEYIYEQYF
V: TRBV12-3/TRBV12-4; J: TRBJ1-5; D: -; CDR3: CASSSRGKQPQHF
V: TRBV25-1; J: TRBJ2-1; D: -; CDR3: CASSVAGNSYNEQFF
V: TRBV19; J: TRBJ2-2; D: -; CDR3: CASRTTSYTGELFF
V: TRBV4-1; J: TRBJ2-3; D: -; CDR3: CASSQGARASTDTQYF
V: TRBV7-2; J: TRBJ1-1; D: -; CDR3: CASSLVGLADTEAFF
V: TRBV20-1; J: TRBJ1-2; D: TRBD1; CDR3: CSASTGYSGQAYGYTF
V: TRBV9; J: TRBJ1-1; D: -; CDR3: CASSPIGGSEAFF
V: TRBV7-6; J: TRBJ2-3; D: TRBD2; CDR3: CASSHTSGGVDTQYF
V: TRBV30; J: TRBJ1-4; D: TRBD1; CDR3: CAWSTSGGGKLFF
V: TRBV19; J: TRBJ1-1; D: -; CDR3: CASSIRTENTEAFF
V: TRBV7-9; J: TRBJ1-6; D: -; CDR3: CASRSWDLNSPLHF
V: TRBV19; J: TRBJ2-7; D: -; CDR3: CASSIAQGRGEQYF
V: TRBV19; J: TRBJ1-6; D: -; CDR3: CASSKATGGNSPLHF
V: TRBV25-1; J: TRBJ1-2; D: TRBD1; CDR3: CASSPRDSEPVWGYTF
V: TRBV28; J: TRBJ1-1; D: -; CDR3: CASRRVQQGDRTEAFF